This T cell receptor (beta chain) was identified during a study of blood T cell repertoires in COVID-19. Generated by immunoSEQ multiplex PCR, the TCRdb table keeps only in-frame clones and is missing some. This repertoire shows fewer than 90,000 clones, around nine tenths found once; its top ten account for less than 5%. The germline V and J ends were trimmed by 0 bases and 4 bases, with 9 bases remaining between them. Germline V CDR1 and CDR2: ENHRY, SYGVKD. This CDR3 is 14 amino acids long. The V call is TRBV10-3, the J call TRBJ1-1; D gene uncertain. The TCR comes from a man aged 45 to 65 with active or convalescent COVID-19. The sequenced sample was peripheral blood. In nucleotides, the CDR3 is TGTGCCATCAGTGAGTCTCCACAGTTCACTGAAGCTTTCTTT. It is translated as CAISESPQFTEAFF.